The present TCR beta chain was sequenced within a study of blood T cell repertoires in COVID-19 (dated by TCRdb to 2018 to 2020). About the investigation overall: The collaborator samples originated in the United States, Italy and Spain and spanned the acute and convalescent phases of COVID-19. HLA class I and class II types, where available, came from metadata supplied by the sample provider rather than from assay-based typing. The prospective study material was composed of cDNA or gDNA derived from T cells, B-cell-depleted T cells, or PBMCs. The dataset comprised deeply sampled blood TCRbeta repertoires from subjects exposed to, actively infected with, or recovered from COVID-19. The samples were drawn from two sources: the first 160 participants of the ongoing ImmuneRACE study, and 1,254 subjects contributed by 6 global collaborators. A freely available public database, intended as a resource for researchers studying the immune response to SARS-CoV-2, is where the repertoires were released. A de-identified subject ID, COVID-19 status, age in years and sex were almost always included in the sample metadata.

Notes on this clone: The antigen this receptor binds is unknown. No base quality information exists; no much larger clone differs at one position.

The collaborating institutions used their own protocols to collect whole blood in K2EDTA tubes. Collaborator samples were shipped for TCRbeta analysis as frozen whole blood, isolated PBMCs, or DNA extracted from either sample type. What the authors observed across the whole study: Clinical and demographic metadata were provided uncurated, with the amount varying by source and participant.

Taken from the germline V gene (reference sequence), the CDR1 and CDR2 loops are LNHDA and SQIVND. V is cut by 3 bases and J by 8 bases, and the space between the germline ends is 10 bases. Measured from the cysteine to the phenylalanine, the CDR3 is 12 residues long. The sequence is cut down to CDR3 DNA, 36 bases in frame from base 1. TCRbeta CDR3 regions were amplified from genomic DNA using the immunoSEQ Assay, a bias-controlled multiplex PCR. As for how the authors treated the data: Within the assay, amplification of reference gene primers was used to estimate how many nucleated cells each sample contained. To quantify the absolute abundance of each unique TCRbeta CDR3 rearrangement, sequence reads were collapsed and filtered. For each sample, productive Simpson clonality was calculated by taking the square root of Simpson's diversity index across productive rearrangements. TCRdb stores this immuneACCESS table with in-frame sequences only. Part of the clones is absent; in the studies checked, under half of the shortfall reflects unresolved V genes, and no reason is known for the rest. D and trimming come from the DNA, and the V and J calls and clone size come from that table. This sample has 62,000 or so clones in its table, and roughly nine tenths of those were observed once. About 2.9% of the sample is held by the ten biggest clonotypes.

Recombination linked TRBV19 to TRBJ1-2; a tentative D match to TRBD1 spans 5 bases. Sequences were obtained from peripheral blood. This receptor was identified in a man in his fifties with acute or convalescent COVID-19. CDR3 reads: CASSIGGSGYTF. The nucleotides are TGTGCCAGTAGTATTGGGGGGAGCGGCTACACCTTC.